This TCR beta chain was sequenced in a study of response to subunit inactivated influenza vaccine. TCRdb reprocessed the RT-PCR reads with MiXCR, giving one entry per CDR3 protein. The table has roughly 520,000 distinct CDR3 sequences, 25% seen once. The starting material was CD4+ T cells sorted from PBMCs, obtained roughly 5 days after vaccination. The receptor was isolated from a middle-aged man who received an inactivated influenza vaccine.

CDR3 sequence reads: CASSLRTEQYF. The CDR3 DNA reads as TGCGCCAGCAGCTTAAGGACCGAGCAGTACTTC. The chain uses TRBV5-1 and TRBJ2-7; D ambiguous. The germline CDR1 and CDR2 sequences are SGHRS and YFSETQ. The CDR3 is 11 amino acids. V dropped 2 bases and J dropped 6 bases, with 6 bases sitting between them.